The clone carrying this TCR beta chain has just one count. The length of the CDR3 is 17 residues. J gave up 4 bases and V 3 bases, and 12 bases lay outside the gene matches. The germline CDR1 and CDR2 sequences are LNHDA and SQIVND (reference sequence). The source of the sample is a study of blood T cell repertoires in COVID-19. Study summary: The study drew acute and convalescent COVID-19 samples from the United States, Italy and Spain.

Here immunoSEQ multiplex PCR was the method, and the copy in TCRdb shows in-frame clones only, minus some. The repertoire holds 260,000 or so clones, around 90% seen once, with approximately 2.8% in the top ten. The origin of this receptor is a woman aged 25 to 39 with acute COVID-19. This chain links TRBV19 with TRBJ1-5; 7 bases fit TRBD1. Sequenced material: PBMCs or T cells enriched from blood (not recorded which). The CDR3 protein is CASSITGASISNQPQHF. CDR3 DNA sequence: TGTGCCAGTAGTATCACAGGGGCCTCTATCTCTAATCAGCCCCAGCATTTT.